This is a list of T cell receptor beta chains from one sample in a study of spatial heterogeneity in lung cancer. MiXCR, applied by TCRdb to the 5' RACE reads, yields one record per CDR3 protein. Among 11,000 to 15,000 distinct CDR3 sequences, around 4.7% were seen once, and the ten largest hold around 19%. Sequences were derived from lung tumor tissue, sampled at surgery. These receptors all come from a female donor with early-stage non-small cell lung cancer. CDR3s include the opening cysteine and the closing phenylalanine or tryptophan. Each record gives: J gene, V gene, D gene, clone size, CDR3 protein, CDR3 DNA. A D gene is named only where the DNA matches it firmly. Size values are once, few and many counts, or a class for expanded clones, and some rows have none.

TRBJ1-1,TRBV28,.,many,CASSSANTEAFF,TGTGCCAGCAGTTCAGCGAACACTGAAGCTTTCTTT
TRBJ1-5,TRBV19,.,many,CASNEGDQPQHF,TGTGCCAGTAACGAAGGTGATCAGCCCCAGCATTTT
TRBJ2-7,TRBV9,.,medium-sized,CASSVAGQSYEQYF,TGTGCCAGCAGCGTAGCGGGGCAATCCTACGAGCAGTACTTC
TRBJ2-5,TRBV7-2,TRBD2,few,CASSFSGGGETQYF,TGTGCCAGCAGTTTTAGCGGGGGCGGAGAGACCCAGTACTTC
TRBJ1-1,TRBV6-1,TRBD1,many,CASTLTGATEAFF,TGTGCCAGCACACTTACAGGGGCCACTGAAGCTTTCTTT
TRBJ1-2,TRBV6-6,.,many,CASSYSGQTTNYGYTF,TGTGCCAGCAGTTACTCTGGGCAAACCACTAACTATGGCTACACCTTC
TRBJ2-3,TRBV20-1,.,many,CSARVGGYADTQYF,TGCAGTGCTAGAGTCGGGGGTTACGCAGATACGCAGTATTTT
TRBJ1-2,TRBV25-1,TRBD1,many,CASSEYRGTDDYGYTF,TGTGCCAGCAGTGAATATCGGGGGACAGACGACTATGGCTACACCTTC
TRBJ2-6,TRBV20-1,.,many,CSARDRFSGANVLTF,TGCAGTGCTAGGGATCGGTTCTCTGGGGCCAACGTCCTGACTTTC
TRBJ2-1,TRBV3-1,.,.,CASSRTNNEQFF,TGTGCCAGCAGCAGGACCAACAATGAGCAGTTCTTC
TRBJ2-4,TRBV27,TRBD2,few,CASSLSGGGLNIQYF,TGTGCCAGCAGTTTATCGGGCGGGGGGTTAAACATTCAGTACTTC